These T cell receptor beta chains were read from a single sample in a study of blood T cells in healthy people across ages. Each CDR3 protein gets one entry after TCRdb re-called the 5' RACE reads with MiXCR. The data show around 1.1 million distinct CDR3 sequences, with 35% to 40% seen just once and about an eighth held by the top ten. The source material was blood. Receptors originate from a man aged 18 to 35 in good health. Each CDR3 is given with its conserved first and last residue. D genes are given only for firm matches. Clone size appears in some rows only: once, few, many, or a class for an expanded clone.

TRBV3-1	14	-	TRBJ2-7	-	TGTGCCAGCAGCCAAGCTGAGCAGGCCAATGAGCAGTACTTC	CASSQAEQANEQYF
TRBV5-1	15	-	TRBJ2-1	-	TGCGCCAGCAGCTCCCAGGGGTCGGTGTCCGATGAGCAGTTCTTC	CASSSQGSVSDEQFF
TRBV9	15	few	TRBJ1-6	-	TGTGCCAGCAGCGTAAGTGCGGGTGAGAATTCACCCCTCCACTTT	CASSVSAGENSPLHF
TRBV6-2/TRBV6-3	16	few	TRBJ1-5	TRBD1	TGTGCCAGCAGCCCAAACTCGGGACAGCACAGACAGCCCCAGCATTTT	CASSPNSGQHRQPQHF
TRBV20-1	12	-	TRBJ2-1	-	TGCAGTGCTAGCGGGACGCACAATGAGCAGTTCTTC	CSASGTHNEQFF
TRBV27	15	many	TRBJ2-3	TRBD2	TGTGCCAGCAGTCCCCGAGCGGGGGGAGCAGATACGCAGTATTTT	CASSPRAGGADTQYF
TRBV7-9	14	few	TRBJ2-3	TRBD1	TGTGCCAGCATCTCCACAGGGGGCCTCGATACGCAGTATTTT	CASISTGGLDTQYF
TRBV29-1	12	-	TRBJ2-7	TRBD2	TGCAGCGTTGTTCTAGCGGACAATGAGCAGTACTTC	CSVVLADNEQYF
TRBV20-1	18	-	TRBJ2-1	TRBD2	TGCAGTGCTGTAAACGGACTAGCGGGGATTAGCTCCCACAATGAGCAGTTCTTC	CSAVNGLAGISSHNEQFF
TRBV20-1	13	-	TRBJ2-3	TRBD2	TGCAGTGCTAGTTTTAGCGGGACAGATACGCAGTATTTT	CSASFSGTDTQYF
TRBV12-5	12	many	TRBJ2-1	-	TGTGCTAGTGGTTTGGGGCAAAATGAGCAGTTCTTC	CASGLGQNEQFF
TRBV12-3/TRBV12-4	18	-	TRBJ1-5	TRBD1	TGTGCCAGCAGTTCCTCCGGGACAGGGAGTCACGGCAATCAGCCCCAGCATTTT	CASSSSGTGSHGNQPQHF
TRBV10-3	13	-	TRBJ1-2	-	TGTGCCATCAGTGCGGCGGACCCTTGGGGCTACACCTTC	CAISAADPWGYTF
TRBV11-2	12	-	TRBJ1-1	-	TGTGCCAGCAGCTTACAATACGCTGAAGCTTTCTTT	CASSLQYAEAFF
TRBV4-1	15	-	TRBJ2-3	-	TGCGCCAGCAGCCGCGGACCCGAGGGTTCAGATACGCAGTATTTT	CASSRGPEGSDTQYF
TRBV4-3	20	many	TRBJ2-3	TRBD2	TGCGCCAGCAGCCAAGATCTGACTAGCGGGGGGAGAACTAGCACAGATACGCAGTATTTT	CASSQDLTSGGRTSTDTQYF
TRBV20-1	15	few	TRBJ1-5	-	TGCAGTGCGAGAGGAGAGGTCACTAGCAATCAGCCCCAGCATTTT	CSARGEVTSNQPQHF
TRBV7-6	16	few	TRBJ1-4	-	TGTGCCAGCAGCTTAGAGGCTCAGACACGGGATGAAAAACTGTTTTTT	CASSLEAQTRDEKLFF
TRBV7-2	15	few	TRBJ1-2	TRBD1	TGTGCCAGCAGCCGGCCGGGACAGACGATCTATGGCTACACCTTC	CASSRPGQTIYGYTF
TRBV15	14	few	TRBJ1-1	-	TGTGCCACCAGCAGAGGCCCCCTTCTTGTCCAGGCTTTCTTT	CATSRGPLLVQAFF
TRBV5-5	15	-	TRBJ1-5	-	TGTGCCAGCAGCCCTCTAGGGCAGGGCGGTCAGCCCCAGCATTTT	CASSPLGQGGQPQHF
TRBV5-4	15	-	TRBJ2-5	-	TGTGCCAGCAGCTTGGCGAGATCCCTCCAAGAGACCCAGTACTTC	CASSLARSLQETQYF
TRBV7-2	14	-	TRBJ2-7	TRBD1	TGTGCCAGCAGCTCGAGGACAGGAGGTTACGAGCAGTACTTC	CASSSRTGGYEQYF
TRBV7-2	16	-	TRBJ1-2	-	TGTGCCAGCAGCTTAGCGAATGGGGGGTCTAACTATGGCTACACCTTC	CASSLANGGSNYGYTF
TRBV20-1	14	few	TRBJ1-4	TRBD1	TGCAGTGTCACGACAGGGGGAACTAATGAAAAACTGTTTTTT	CSVTTGGTNEKLFF
TRBV12-3/TRBV12-4	12	-	TRBJ1-2	-	TGTGCCAGCAGAAACCCAGGAGGTCGCTACACCTTC	CASRNPGGRYTF
TRBV12-3/TRBV12-4	15	-	TRBJ1-2	TRBD1	TGTGCCAGCAGTCCGGGGACAGGGGGGATCTATGGCCACACCTTC	CASSPGTGGIYGHTF
TRBV7-2	12	many	TRBJ1-2	-	TGTGCCAGCAGCCCCTTAAACTATGGCTACACCTTC	CASSPLNYGYTF
TRBV4-1	17	few	TRBJ1-5	-	TGCGCCAGCAGCCAAGGTCCTAAGGGGTTACTAAATCAGCCCCAGCATTTT	CASSQGPKGLLNQPQHF
TRBV29-1	14	-	TRBJ2-2	-	TGCAGCGTTCCCAGGGGAACGAACACCGGGGAGCTGTTTTTT	CSVPRGTNTGELFF
TRBV5-1	13	-	TRBJ2-7	-	TGCGCCAGCAGCCCACCCTCCCCTTACGAGCAGTACTTC	CASSPPSPYEQYF
TRBV5-1	16	few	TRBJ1-5	-	TGCGCCAGCAGCTTAGATCCGGGGACCGAGAAACGGCCCCAGCATTTT	CASSLDPGTEKRPQHF
TRBV9	14	-	TRBJ2-7	TRBD1	TGTGCCAGCAGCCCCGGGACAGGTAAACGCGAGCAGTACTTC	CASSPGTGKREQYF
TRBV5-1	13	-	TRBJ2-1	-	TGCGCCACGTGGGGGAGGAATTACAATGAGCAGTTCTTC	CATWGRNYNEQFF
TRBV7-3	17	-	TRBJ2-3	-	TGTGCCAGCAGCTTACCCCGGACAGACCCGACCTCAGATACGCAGTATTTT	CASSLPRTDPTSDTQYF
TRBV20-1	19	-	TRBJ1-2	TRBD1	TGCAGTGCTAGTAGGGACAGGGGGTACCCGTCGACAACTAACTATGGCTACACCTTC	CSASRDRGYPSTTNYGYTF
TRBV11-2	17	-	TRBJ2-3	-	TGTGCCAGCAGCTTAGAGGGGGCAGGGGTTTGGTCAGATACGCAGTATTTT	CASSLEGAGVWSDTQYF
TRBV4-3	15	-	TRBJ1-1	-	TGCGCCAGCAGCCAAGTGCCGGGGGGGAACACTGAAGCTTTCTTT	CASSQVPGGNTEAFF
TRBV6-6	15	-	TRBJ2-3	-	TGTGCCAGCAGTTCATCCCTTACAGGGTCAGATACGCAGTATTTT	CASSSSLTGSDTQYF
TRBV9	16	-	TRBJ2-7	TRBD2	TGTGCCAGCAGCTTGAACGCGGGGGACCTGGCTTCCGAGCAGTACTTC	CASSLNAGDLASEQYF
TRBV4-3	16	-	TRBJ1-5	-	TGCGCCAGCAGCCAAGTGGTTGTGAAGACCAATCAGCCCCAGCATTTT	CASSQVVVKTNQPQHF
TRBV12-3/TRBV12-4	21	few	TRBJ2-6	TRBD1	TGTGCCAGCACCCTATTTACGTTAACCGGGACAGCGTCTCGAGGGGCCAACGTCCTGACTTTC	CASTLFTLTGTASRGANVLTF
TRBV5-1	16	many	TRBJ2-7	TRBD2	TGCGCCAGCAGCATTGAGACTAGCGGGGCGTTCTACGAGCAGTACTTC	CASSIETSGAFYEQYF
TRBV6-6	16	-	TRBJ1-1	-	TGTGCCAGCAGTTACCTCAACTCCGGGGGTAACACTGAAGCTTTCTTT	CASSYLNSGGNTEAFF
TRBV6-5	15	-	TRBJ1-1	-	TGTGCCGGCAGTTGGGAGGGGCTGCGGGGCACTGAAGCTTTCTTT	CAGSWEGLRGTEAFF
TRBV7-6	12	-	TRBJ2-1	-	TGTGCCAGCAGCTTAGTTTCGGAGACCCAGTTCTTC	CASSLVSETQFF
TRBV4-3	15	-	TRBJ1-4	-	TGCGCCAGCAGCCAAAACAGGGATGGGGATGAAAAACTGTTTTTT	CASSQNRDGDEKLFF
TRBV27	13	-	TRBJ2-3	-	TGTGCCACCCTAAGCGGAGGCACAGATACGCAGTATTTT	CATLSGGTDTQYF
TRBV9	16	-	TRBJ1-2	-	TGTGCCAGCAGCGTAGGTTTACTGGGGACACCGTATGGCTACACCTTC	CASSVGLLGTPYGYTF
TRBV6-5	16	-	TRBJ1-6	TRBD1	TGTGCCAGCAGCCCTCGGACAGGGATTATCAATTCACCCCTCCACTTT	CASSPRTGIINSPLHF
TRBV29-1	17	few	TRBJ2-3	TRBD1	TGCAGCGTTGTCAAGGGACAGCTCGGGGCCCCTCTAGATACGCAGTATTTT	CSVVKGQLGAPLDTQYF
TRBV29-1	13	-	TRBJ1-1	-	TGCAGCGTTGAGTGGAAGAGGGTCTCTGAAGCTTTCTTT	CSVEWKRVSEAFF
TRBV6-2/TRBV6-3	18	-	TRBJ2-7	-	TGTGCCAGCAGTCCTTACCCCGGCTTCGGGACCCGACCATACGAGCAGTACTTC	CASSPYPGFGTRPYEQYF
TRBV19	16	-	TRBJ1-1	-	TGTGCCAGTAGTATTTGGTCAGGACCTCAAGGGACTAAAGCTTTCTTT	CASSIWSGPQGTKAFF